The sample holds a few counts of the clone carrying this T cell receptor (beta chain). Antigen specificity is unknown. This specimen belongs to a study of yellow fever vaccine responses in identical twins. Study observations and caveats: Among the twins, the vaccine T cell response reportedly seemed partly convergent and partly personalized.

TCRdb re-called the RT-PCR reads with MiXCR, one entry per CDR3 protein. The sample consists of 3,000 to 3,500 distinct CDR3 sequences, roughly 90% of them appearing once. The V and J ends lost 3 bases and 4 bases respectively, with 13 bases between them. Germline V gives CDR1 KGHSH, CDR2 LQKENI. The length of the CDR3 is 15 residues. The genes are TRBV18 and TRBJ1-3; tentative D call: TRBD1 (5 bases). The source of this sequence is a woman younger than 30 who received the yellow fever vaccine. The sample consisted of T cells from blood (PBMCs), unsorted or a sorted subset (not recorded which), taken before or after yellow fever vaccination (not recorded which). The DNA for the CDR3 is TGTGCCAGCTCACCCTTCGGGACCTCCGGAAACACCATATATTTT. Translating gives CASSPFGTSGNTIYF.